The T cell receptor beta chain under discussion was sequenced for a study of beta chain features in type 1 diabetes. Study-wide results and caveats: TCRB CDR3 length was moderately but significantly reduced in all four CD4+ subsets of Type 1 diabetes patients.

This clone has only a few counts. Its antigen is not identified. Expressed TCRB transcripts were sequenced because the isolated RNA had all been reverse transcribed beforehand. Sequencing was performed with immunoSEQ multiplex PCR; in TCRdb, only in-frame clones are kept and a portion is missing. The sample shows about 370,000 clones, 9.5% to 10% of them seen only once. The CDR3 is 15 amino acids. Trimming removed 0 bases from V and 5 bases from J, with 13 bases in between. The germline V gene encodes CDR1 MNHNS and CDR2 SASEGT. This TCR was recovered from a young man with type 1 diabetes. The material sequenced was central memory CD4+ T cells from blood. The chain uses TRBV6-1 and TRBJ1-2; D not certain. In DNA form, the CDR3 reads TGTGCCAGCAGTGAAGCTTCAGGCAGCCAATATGGCTACACCTTC. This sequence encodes CASSEASGSQYGYTF.